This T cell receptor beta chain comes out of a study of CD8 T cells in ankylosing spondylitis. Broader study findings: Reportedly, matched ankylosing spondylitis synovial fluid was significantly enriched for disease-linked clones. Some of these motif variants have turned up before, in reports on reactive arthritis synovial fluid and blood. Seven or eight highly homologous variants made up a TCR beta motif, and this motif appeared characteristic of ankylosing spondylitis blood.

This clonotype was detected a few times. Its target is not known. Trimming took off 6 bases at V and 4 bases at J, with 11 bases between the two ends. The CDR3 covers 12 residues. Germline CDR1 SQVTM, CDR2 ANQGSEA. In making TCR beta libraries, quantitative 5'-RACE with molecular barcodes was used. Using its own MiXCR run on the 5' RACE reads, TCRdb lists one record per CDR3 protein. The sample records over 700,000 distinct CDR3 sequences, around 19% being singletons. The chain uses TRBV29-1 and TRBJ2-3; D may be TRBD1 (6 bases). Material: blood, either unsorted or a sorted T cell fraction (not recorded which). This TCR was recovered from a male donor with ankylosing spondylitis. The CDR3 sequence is CSVLGGADTQYF. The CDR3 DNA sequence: TGCAGCGTCCTTGGGGGCGCAGATACGCAGTATTTT.